This paragraph covers one T cell receptor beta chain sequence. Its antigen is still unknown. The record has no base qualities; no much larger clone is one base away. V loses 6 bases of germline sequence and J loses 3 bases, and the interval between the two ends is 8 bases. Counted from cysteine to phenylalanine, this CDR3 has 13 amino acids. Here the CDR3 DNA is all that survives: 39 bases in frame from base 1. In the germline V gene (reference sequence), CDR1 corresponds to MNHEY and CDR2 to SMNVEV. Each PCR received spiked-in synthetic TCR analog templates so that absolute template abundance could be estimated from read counts. TCRbeta CDR3 regions were amplified from genomic DNA with bias-controlled V and J gene primers using the immunoSEQ assay. Sequencing of rearranged TCRbeta segments was performed at approximately 20X coverage. The authors' pipeline ran thus. Clustering was used to correct sequencing errors, and CDR3s were annotated against IMGT so that V, D and J genes could be assigned. Downstream analyses used only productive TCRbeta rearrangements and left out out-of-frame or stop-codon sequences. To compute clonality, Shannon entropy was normalized by the log of the number of unique productive sequences and then subtracted from one. Fisher's exact test with Benjamini-Hochberg correction, using a cutoff of adjusted p below 0.01, was how clones that differed between time points or between blood and tumor were identified. In TCRdb, the immuneACCESS table is reduced to in-frame sequences with V and J assigned. These tables do not hold every clone; where another copy was compared, an unresolved V gene accounts for under half, and the others remain unexplained. V, J and clone size derive from that table, while D and trimming were established from the DNA sequence. The sample records 56,000 or so clones, about 85% of which are singletons. 15% to 18% of the sample goes to the ten largest clones.

This entry is derived from a study of PD-L1 blockade in urothelial cancer (dated by TCRdb to the late 2010s). Turning to the overall study: Every patient began therapy around 2014 and was given atezolizumab 1,200 mg intravenously every 3 weeks. About 90% of the 29 patients were males with bladder-origin urothelial cancer, and about 65% of the roughly 30 reported a prior smoking history. An ECOG performance status of 0 or 1 was recorded for the patients, and 0 to 3 prior chemotherapy regimens had been received by the patients. Blood samples were analyzed at 3 weeks after treatment start (second dose) and at 6 weeks after treatment start. A median of roughly 140,000 T cells and some 84,000 unique TCRs was obtained from blood samples, and a median clonality of roughly 0.08 was observed. An exploratory multi-omic analysis was conducted of the somatic, immune and clinical correlates of response to PD-L1 blockade with atezolizumab in urothelial cancer. Pretreatment tumor samples, along with matched peripheral blood collected serially before and after atezolizumab treatment, underwent TCR sequencing. Durable clinical benefit was defined as a progression-free survival longer than 6 months, and TCR features were additionally tested against progression-free survival and overall survival. Whole exome sequencing and RNA sequencing of pretreatment tumors were performed alongside TCR sequencing in the same patients. Under ten patients reached durable clinical benefit, while 15 to 25 patients did not. Just over 28 patients had pretreatment blood TCR-seq, 24 had at least one posttreatment blood collection, and 24 had tumor TCR-seq. Overall results and qualifications from the work: A pretreatment peripheral blood TCR clonality below the median was linked to improved progression-free and overall survival. Greater expansion of tumor-associated TCR clones in peripheral blood 3 weeks after the start of treatment was observed in patients with durable benefit (n of about 20, p = 0.022). Small sample size (n ≈ 27) and many exploratory analyses mean the results are intended to be hypothesis-generating.

The sample's time point, from its label and the paper: pretreatment peripheral blood. The cohort comprised fewer than 35 patients with locally advanced or metastatic urothelial carcinoma treated at Memorial Sloan Kettering on a trial protocol. Peripheral blood mononuclear cells were collected from each patient pretreatment and during treatment, giving between 1 and 8 total time points per patient. The Qiagen DNeasy Blood extraction kit was used to purify genomic DNA from total PBMCs and tumor samples. PBMCs were collected pretreatment and during treatment, and were isolated and stored as previously described.

The clonotype comes from a man aged 70 or older with urothelial cancer. The rearrangement joined TRBV27 to TRBJ2-2; D gene: possibly TRBD1, on 5 matching bases. The input for sequencing was PBMCs, taken around atezolizumab (anti-PD-L1) treatment. The bases read TGTGCCAGCAGGCAGGGCCACACCGGGGAGCTGTTTTTT. Protein translation: CASRQGHTGELFF.